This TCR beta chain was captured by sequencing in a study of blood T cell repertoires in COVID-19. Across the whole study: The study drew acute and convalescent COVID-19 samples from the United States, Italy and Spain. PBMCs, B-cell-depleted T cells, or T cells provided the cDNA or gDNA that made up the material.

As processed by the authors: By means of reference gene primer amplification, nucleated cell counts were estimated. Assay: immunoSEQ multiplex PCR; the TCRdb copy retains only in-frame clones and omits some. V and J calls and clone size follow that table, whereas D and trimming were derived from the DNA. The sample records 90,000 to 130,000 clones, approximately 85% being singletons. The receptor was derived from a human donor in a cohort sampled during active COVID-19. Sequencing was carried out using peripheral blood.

The CDR3 loop is CASSPPKGAGGYTF. The CDR3 region has the DNA TGTGCCAGCTCACCACCAAAGGGGGCCGGTGGCTACACCTTC. This chain connects TRBV18 to TRBJ1-2; 7 bases line up with TRBD1. This CDR3 spans 14 amino acids. CDR1 is KGHSH, CDR2 LQKENI, per germline. The V and J ends lost 0 bases and 7 bases, in that order; junction bases with no gene match: 5.